The rows below give T cell receptor beta chains drawn from one sample of a study of STAT5B mutations in CD4+ large granular lymphocyte leukemia. Profiling relied on immunoSEQ multiplex PCR, and the TCRdb table lists in-frame clones only, not all of them. The sample consists of around 30,000 clones, less than 80% of them appearing once. The sample was CD4+ T cells from blood buffy coats. These receptors came from a human donor in good health. The conserved cysteine and the conserved F or W are not part of the CDR3 here. Each record gives: V gene, J gene, CDR3 protein.

v_gene: TRBV2; j_gene: TRBJ2-3; CDR3aa: ASKRGVSGGTDTQY
v_gene: TRBV6-5; j_gene: TRBJ1-2; CDR3aa: ASSYGGSGGYT
v_gene: TRBV9; j_gene: TRBJ2-2; CDR3aa: ASTRPGPGELF
v_gene: TRBV2; j_gene: TRBJ2-3; CDR3aa: ASSVWRGVDTQY
v_gene: TRBV11-2; j_gene: TRBJ2-1; CDR3aa: ASSFLVAGAHEQF
v_gene: TRBV7-3; j_gene: TRBJ2-1; CDR3aa: ASSLTTGIYNEQF
v_gene: TRBV19; j_gene: TRBJ1-5; CDR3aa: ASIGDFNQPQH
v_gene: TRBV20-1; j_gene: TRBJ2-5; CDR3aa: SATGITGPY
v_gene: TRBV4-2; j_gene: TRBJ2-1; CDR3aa: ASSQASGRNNEQF
v_gene: TRBV19; j_gene: TRBJ1-1; CDR3aa: ASVMNTEAF
v_gene: TRBV5-4; j_gene: TRBJ1-1; CDR3aa: ASSLLDRVNTEAF
v_gene: TRBV2; j_gene: TRBJ2-5; CDR3aa: ASSRTGGRETQY
v_gene: TRBV7-2; j_gene: TRBJ1-4; CDR3aa: ASSSVGATNEKLF
v_gene: TRBV5-6; j_gene: TRBJ1-4; CDR3aa: ASSERGVATNEKLF
v_gene: TRBV4-3; j_gene: TRBJ1-4; CDR3aa: ASSQETGEGEKLF
v_gene: TRBV4-2; j_gene: TRBJ2-3; CDR3aa: ASSPSTGGREDTQY
v_gene: TRBV7-2; j_gene: TRBJ2-1; CDR3aa: ASSLEAGEQF
v_gene: TRBV5-1; j_gene: TRBJ1-6; CDR3aa: ASSSTPQGGNSPLH
v_gene: TRBV21-1; j_gene: TRBJ2-7; CDR3aa: AAGGGRSPYEQY
v_gene: TRBV5-5; j_gene: TRBJ1-5; CDR3aa: ASSPSGTGFQPQH
v_gene: TRBV19; j_gene: TRBJ2-2; CDR3aa: ATYPTGTANTGELF
v_gene: TRBV13; j_gene: TRBJ1-1; CDR3aa: ASSSQGRPEAF
v_gene: TRBV19; j_gene: TRBJ2-5; CDR3aa: ASSFQGKETQY
v_gene: TRBV28; j_gene: TRBJ1-2; CDR3aa: ASSFLLGTRTNYGYT
v_gene: TRBV5-1; j_gene: TRBJ1-3; CDR3aa: ASSLYPGAGGNTIY
v_gene: TRBV6-5; j_gene: TRBJ2-1; CDR3aa: ASSSPLAGNEQF
v_gene: TRBV5-1; j_gene: TRBJ1-2; CDR3aa: ASSLVSSFNYGYT